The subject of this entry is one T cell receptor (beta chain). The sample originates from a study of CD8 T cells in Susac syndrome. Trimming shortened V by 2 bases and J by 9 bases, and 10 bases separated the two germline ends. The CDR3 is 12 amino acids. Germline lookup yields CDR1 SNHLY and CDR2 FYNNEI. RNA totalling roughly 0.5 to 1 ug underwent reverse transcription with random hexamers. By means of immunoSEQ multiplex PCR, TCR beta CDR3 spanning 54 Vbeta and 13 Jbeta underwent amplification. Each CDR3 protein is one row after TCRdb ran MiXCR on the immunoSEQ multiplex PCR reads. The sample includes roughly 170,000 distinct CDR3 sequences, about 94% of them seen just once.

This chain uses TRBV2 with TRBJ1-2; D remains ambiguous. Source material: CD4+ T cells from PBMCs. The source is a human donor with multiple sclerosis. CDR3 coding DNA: TGTGCCAGCAGTGAACAGTCCTCTCGCTACACCTTC. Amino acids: CASSEQSSRYTF. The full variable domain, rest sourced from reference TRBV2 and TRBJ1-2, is EPEVTQTPSHQVTQMGQEVILRCVPISNHLYFYWYRQILGQKVEFLVSFYNNEISEKSEIFDDQFSVERPDGSNFTLKIRSTKLEDSAMYFCASSEQSSRYTFGSGTRLTVV.